This passage covers 31 T cell receptor beta chains from one sample sequenced in a study of blood T cells in healthy people across ages. Then a second PCR, running roughly 7 to 11 cycles, was carried out with a sample-barcoded 5' primer and a J-beta primer mix. TCRdb re-derived calls from the 5' RACE reads in MiXCR, one entry per CDR3 protein. The sample consists of hundreds of thousands of distinct CDR3 sequences, about 30% of them appearing once. Sequenced sample: blood. The receptor source for this set is an elderly woman in good health.

This rearrangement joins TRBV5-1 to TRBJ2-7, with D possibly TRBD1 on 5 matching bases. The DNA end lines up better with TRBJ2-5; the J call may be wrong. This CDR3 spans 15 amino acids. Germline V lookup: CDR1 SGHRS, CDR2 YFSETQ. The CDR3 loop reads CASSLCGRERETQYF. CDR3 DNA sequence: TGCGCCAGCAGCTTGTGCGGCAGGGAAAGGGAGACCCAGTACTTC.

The rearrangement uses TRBV7-6 and TRBJ2-7, with D uncertain. V was cut by 6 bases and J by 4 bases, with 13 bases left in between. CDR1 is SGHVS and CDR2 is FNYEAQ in the germline V gene. The CDR3 runs 13 residues. This CDR3 is CASSPLNGYEQYF. The CDR3 region has the DNA TGTGCCAGCAGTCCTCTGAACGGTTACGAGCAGTACTTC.

The chain combines TRBV14 with TRBJ2-5; D call uncertain. Germline V lookup: CDR1 SGHDN, CDR2 FVKESK. The CDR3 has 15 amino acids. V was cut by 4 bases and J by 11 bases, with 23 bases left in between. DNA of the CDR3: TGTGCCAGCAGCCCGCAGACACTCATTCACAATGAGCAGTACTTC. Protein: CASSPQTLIHNEQYF.

This clonotype was detected ten times or more. The rearrangement uses TRBV5-1 and TRBJ2-7; TRBD1 matches 9 bases. V lost 3 bases, J lost 1 base, and 5 bases stayed unmatched. The germline gives CDR1 SGHRS, CDR2 YFSETQ. CDR3 size: 15 residues. CDR3 amino acids: CASSSGDRDSYEQYF. The CDR3 DNA is TGCGCCAGCAGCTCAGGGGACAGGGATTCCTACGAGCAGTACTTC.

The chain is built from TRBV6-6 and TRBJ1-4; the match to TRBD1 covers 8 bases. V lost 2 bases to trimming and J lost 4 bases; unmatched junction nucleotides: 6. Germline V gives CDR1 MNHNY, CDR2 SVGAGI (reference sequence). The CDR3 has 16 amino acids. CDR3 bases: TGTGCCAGCAGTTACCCCGGACAGGGTAGTAATGAAAAACTGTTTTTT. Encoded protein: CASSYPGQGSNEKLFF.

This clonotype was found many times. The chain recombines TRBV7-2 with TRBJ1-5; D uncertain. The germline gives CDR1 SGHTA, CDR2 FQGNSA. The CDR3 is 14 amino acids. The V end lost 3 bases, the J end lost 5 bases, and 11 bases lay between the germline ends. The CDR3 spells CASSLVREDQPQHF. In DNA, the CDR3 is TGTGCCAGCAGCTTGGTACGGGAAGATCAGCCCCAGCATTTT.

Turning to this clonotype: The final CDR3 position lacks the conserved phenylalanine or tryptophan, pointing to a likely read error. The genes are TRBV5-1 and TRBJ2-5; no reliable D call. Germline V gene lookup returns CDR1 SGHRS and CDR2 YFSETQ. The CDR3 contains 14 residues. V was cut by 4 bases and J by 0 bases, with 10 bases left in between. CDR3 loop: CASSPEGYQETQYN. The CDR3 DNA sequence: TGCGCCAGCAGCCCCGAAGGGTACCAAGAGACCCAGTACAAC.

This clonotype has at least ten counts. This sequence joins TRBV5-1 and TRBJ1-2, with 8 bases aligning to TRBD1. This CDR3 comprises 15 residues. Germline lookup yields CDR1 SGHRS and CDR2 YFSETQ. The ends lost 3 bases at V and 4 bases at J; junction bases unmatched: 8. CDR3 nucleotide sequence: TGCGCCAGCAGCTCCGGGACAGGAACATTCTATGGCTACACCTTC. Protein product: CASSSGTGTFYGYTF.

Only a few counts were recorded for this clonotype. The rearrangement links TRBV5-1 to TRBJ1-2; D not resolved. The CDR3 length is 13 residues. The ends were cut back, 0 bases at V and 8 bases at J, with 11 bases in the middle. Germline-derived CDR1 and CDR2 are SGHRS and YFSETQ. As DNA, the CDR3 is TGCGCCAGCAGCTTGGATGGCAATTCCGGCTACACCTTC. Its protein product is CASSLDGNSGYTF.

The V and J genes are TRBV10-3 and TRBJ2-2; 8 bases are shared with TRBD2. The CDR3 has 14 amino acids. Per the germline V gene, CDR1 is ENHRY and CDR2 is SYGVKD. V dropped 5 bases and J dropped 4; count of bases not matched to a gene: 3. CDR3 region: CAISSGGLTGELFF. The CDR3 DNA reads as TGTGCCATCAGTAGCGGGGGACTCACCGGGGAGCTGTTTTTT.

About this clonotype itself: A much larger clone sits a single nucleotide away, making a read error possible. The chain combines TRBV27 with TRBJ2-5, with D tentatively TRBD2 (6 bases). Trimming cost V 6 bases and J 11 bases, with 19 bases left between them. Germline CDR1 MNHEY, CDR2 SMNVEV (reference sequence). CDR3 length: 13 amino acids. The CDR3 DNA is TGTGCCAGCAGGAGGAGGGGATACAATGAGCAGTACTTC. It codes for CASRRRGYNEQYF.

This clonotype was counted ten times or more. The rearrangement uses TRBV7-9 and TRBJ2-7; no reliable D call. The germline V gene has CDR1 SEHNR and CDR2 FQNEAQ (reference sequence). V was trimmed by 1 base and J by 7 bases, leaving 8 bases between them. The CDR3 length is 12 residues. This CDR3 reads CASSLDWQEQYF. DNA of the CDR3: TGTGCCAGCAGCTTAGACTGGCAAGAGCAGTACTTC.

Regarding this clonotype: One base away lies a much larger clone, so this may be a sequencing read error. This chain links TRBV25-1 with TRBJ1-2, with 7 bases fitting TRBD1. The CDR3 has 14 residues. The germline gives CDR1 MGHDK, CDR2 SYGVNS. V trimming: 2 bases; J trimming: 10 bases; junction bases outside the gene matches: 10. For the CDR3, the DNA is TGTGCCAGCAGTGAAGGTACAGGGGTGGATGACTACACCTTC. Protein product: CASSEGTGVDDYTF.

In regard to this clonotype: This may come from a read error, since a much larger clone is one base off. The chain couples TRBV9 to TRBJ2-7; D is possibly TRBD2 (5 bases). The germline CDR1 and CDR2 sequences are SGDLS and YYNGEE. CDR3 length: 16 residues. The V and J ends lost 0 bases and 12 bases respectively, with 25 bases between them. The DNA for the CDR3 is TGTGCCAGCAGCGTAGCAGTCCGAGGGCGGCAAGAGACCCGGTACTTC. This sequence encodes CASSVAVRGRQETRYF.

This clonotype was counted ten times or more. The V gene is TRBV3-1, the J gene TRBJ2-5; D assignment may be TRBD1 or TRBD2 (5 bases each). Per germline, CDR1 LGHDT and CDR2 YNNKEL (reference sequence). CDR3 length: 16 residues. The V end lost 4 bases, the J end lost 5 bases, and 20 bases lay between the germline ends. CDR3 loop: CASSPSDWGTRETQYF. In DNA form, the CDR3 reads TGTGCCAGCAGCCCCTCGGACTGGGGCACCAGGGAGACCCAGTACTTC.

The rearrangement uses TRBV7-2 and TRBJ2-3; the match to TRBD1 covers 11 bases. V was pared by 0 bases and J by 6 bases, with 8 bases of the junction left unmatched. CDR3 length equals 17 residues. Germline CDR1 SGHTA, CDR2 FQGNSA. The CDR3 DNA reads as TGTGCCAGCAGCTTAGCGGTTTCCCGGACAGGGGGCGATACGCAGTATTTT. The encoded protein is CASSLAVSRTGGDTQYF.

This clonotype was counted many times. The rearrangement uses TRBV5-1 and TRBJ2-1; unclear D gene. The CDR3 has 16 residues. Germline CDR1 reads SGHRS; CDR2 reads YFSETQ. The ends were cut back, 0 bases at V and 0 bases at J, with 10 bases in the middle. The CDR3 coding sequence is TGCGCCAGCAGCTTGGGTCAGAGTATCTCCTACAATGAGCAGTTCTTC. Amino acid sequence: CASSLGQSISYNEQFF.

The chain couples TRBV5-8 to TRBJ2-5; 11 bases map to TRBD1. The CDR3 loop spans 15 amino acids. With 4 bases clipped from V and 4 bases from J, the junction kept 6 bases outside the gene matches. CDR1 is SGHTS and CDR2 is YDEGEE in the germline V gene. In DNA form, the CDR3 reads TGTGCCAGCAGCCCGGGACAGGGGGATCGAGAGACCCAGTACTTC. This sequence encodes CASSPGQGDRETQYF. Full variable domain (outside the CDR3, taken from reference TRBV5-8 and TRBJ2-5): EAGVTQSPTHLIKTRGQQATLRCSPISGHTSVYWYQQALGLGLQFLLWYDEGEERNRGNFPPRFSGRQFPNYSSELNVNALELEDSALYLCASSPGQGDRETQYFGPGTRLLVL.

This clonotype was found many times. This rearrangement joins TRBV12-5 to TRBJ1-5; 7 nucleotides match TRBD1. The CDR3 totals 15 residues. Per germline, CDR1 LGHNT and CDR2 FRNRAP. The V and J ends lost 4 bases and 4 bases, in that order; junction bases with no gene match: 7. CDR3 sequence: CASGSRDRGNQPQHF. Written as DNA, the CDR3 is TGTGCTAGTGGTTCTAGGGACAGAGGGAATCAGCCCCAGCATTTT. The full variable domain, with the rest looked up from reference TRBV12-5 and TRBJ1-5, is DARVTQTPRHKVTEMGQEVTMRCQPILGHNTVFWYRQTMMQGLELLAYFRNRAPLDDSGMPKDRFSAEMPDATLATLKIQPSEPRDSAVYFCASGSRDRGNQPQHFGDGTRLSIL.

This clonotype was picked up many times. V is TRBV6-5 and J is TRBJ1-1, with D perhaps TRBD1 (6 bases). V lost 6 bases to trimming and J lost 6 bases, with 14 bases between them. Germline V CDR1 and CDR2: MNHEY, SVGAGI. The CDR3 totals 13 residues. CDR3 sequence reads: CASSRGAQPEAFF. The DNA for the CDR3 is TGTGCCAGCAGCAGGGGCGCCCAGCCTGAAGCTTTCTTT.

This clonotype has at least ten counts. This chain links TRBV29-1 with TRBJ2-4; 8 nucleotides match TRBD2. The CDR3 is 15 amino acids. From germline, CDR1 is SQVTM and CDR2 ANQGSEA. V lost 3 bases, J lost 3 bases, and 7 bases stayed unmatched. CDR3 DNA sequence: TGCAGCGTTGAGTCGGCGGGGGGAGTCAAAAACATTCAGTACTTC. As protein: CSVESAGGVKNIQYF. Together with reference TRBV29-1 and TRBJ2-4, the CDR3 gives the full variable domain: SAVISQKPSRDICQRGTSLTIQCQVDSQVTMMFWYRQQPGQSLTLIATANQGSEATYESGFVIDKFPISRPNLTFSTLTVSNMSPEDSSIYLCSVESAGGVKNIQYFGAGTRLSVL.

This clonotype turned up a few times. This chain links TRBV30 with TRBJ2-3, with TRBD2 matching over 7 bases. Germline lookup yields CDR1 GTSNPN and CDR2 SVGIG (reference sequence). The V gene end was trimmed by 4 bases and the J gene end by 4 bases; junction bases not matched to a gene: 14. This CDR3 has 16 residues. CDR3 amino acids: CAWIPPRSGAADTQYF. The CDR3 DNA reads TGTGCCTGGATCCCCCCAAGGAGCGGGGCTGCAGATACGCAGTATTTT.

This clonotype has a handful of counts. The chain recombines TRBV27 with TRBJ2-1; 7 nucleotides match TRBD2. The J call is doubtful: the DNA matches TRBJ2-7 better. Germline V lookup: CDR1 MNHEY, CDR2 SMNVEV (reference sequence). This CDR3 has 14 amino acids. CDR3 loop: CASSPVLAYNEQYF. CDR3 DNA: TGTGCCAGTAGTCCAGTACTAGCGTACAATGAGCAGTACTTC.

This clonotype was detected many times. The rearrangement links TRBV20-1 to TRBJ2-7; tentative D call: TRBD1 (6 bases). V dropped 0 bases and J dropped 4 bases, with 13 bases sitting between them. CDR1 and CDR2 from the germline V gene are DFQATT and SNEGSKA (reference sequence). The CDR3 is made up of 14 amino acids. CDR3 coding DNA: TGCAGTGCTAGAGATCTAACCAGGGGTTACGAGCAGTACTTC. This codes for CSARDLTRGYEQYF.

This clonotype was counted a few times. The CDR3: CASRETGEWDTQYF. CDR3 bases: TGTGCCAGCAGAGAGACAGGGGAGTGGGATACGCAGTATTTT. J is TRBJ2-3 and V is TRBV2; 8 positions agree with TRBD1. V lost 6 bases to trimming and J lost 6 bases; unmatched junction nucleotides: 8. CDR1 and CDR2 from the germline V gene are SNHLY and FYNNEI. This CDR3 has 14 amino acids.

This clonotype was counted at least ten times. The chain couples TRBV20-1 to TRBJ1-2; 9 bases agree with TRBD1. Losses at the gene ends were 2 bases for V and 4 bases for J; bases not matched to a gene: 11. This CDR3 comprises 16 residues. Germline V gene lookup returns CDR1 DFQATT and CDR2 SNEGSKA (reference sequence). CDR3 nucleotide sequence: TGCAGTGCTAGACCCTTTGACAGGGGGGAGTCCTATGGCTACACCTTC. It yields the protein CSARPFDRGESYGYTF.

There are many counts of this clonotype. The V gene is TRBV2, the J gene TRBJ2-7, with D maybe TRBD2 (5 bases). This CDR3 is built from 13 residues. CDR1 and CDR2 (germline): SNHLY, FYNNEI. V shed 10 bases and J shed 2 bases, with 15 bases lying between them. CDR3 sequence: CATTPGRAYEQYF. DNA for the CDR3: TGTGCCACCACACCGGGAAGAGCCTACGAGCAGTACTTC.

There are many counts of this clonotype. The chain carries TRBV20-1 and TRBJ2-1; 11 bases are shared with TRBD2. V shed 3 bases, J shed 4 bases, and the junction held 14 bases outside the gene matches. Germline V lookup: CDR1 DFQATT, CDR2 SNEGSKA (reference sequence). The CDR3 is 18 residues long. Here the CDR3 DNA reads TGCAGTGCTAGGGCGCTCCAACTAGCGGGGGAAATGTACAATGAGCAGTTCTTC. This codes for CSARALQLAGEMYNEQFF.

This clonotype was picked up many times. The chain uses TRBV7-2 and TRBJ1-1; 7 positions agree with TRBD1. The CDR3 covers 13 residues. Germline CDR1 SGHTA, CDR2 FQGNSA. Trimming at V came to 6 bases and at J to 5 bases, leaving 6 bases not matched to a gene. The CDR3 here is CASSSDRRTEAFF. The CDR3 DNA reads TGTGCCAGCAGTTCGGACAGGAGGACTGAAGCTTTCTTT.

V usage is TRBV7-2 and J usage is TRBJ2-7, with TRBD1 identical over 9 bases. Germline values: CDR1 SGHTA, CDR2 FQGNSA. Trimming took 5 bases from V and 2 from J; bases not matched to a gene: 7. The CDR3 is 15 amino acids. As DNA, the CDR3 is TGTGCCAGCAGCAGGACAGGGGCGGGAACCTACGAGCAGTACTTC. Translating it yields CASSRTGAGTYEQYF. Using reference TRBV7-2 and TRBJ2-7 for the parts outside the CDR3, the full variable domain is GAGVSQSPSNKVTEKGKDVELRCDPISGHTALYWYRQSLGQGLEFLIYFQGNSAPDKSGLPSDRFSAERTGGSVSTLTIQRTQQEDSAVYLCASSRTGAGTYEQYFGPGTRLTVT.

This clonotype was seen only a few times. The CDR3 sequence: CASSSMDREGTGELFF. The CDR3 DNA reads as TGTGCCAGCAGCTCCATGGACAGGGAAGGCACCGGGGAGCTGTTTTTT. V is TRBV11-2 and J is TRBJ2-2, with 8 bases identical to TRBD1. Per the germline V gene, CDR1 is SGHAT and CDR2 is FQNNGV. The CDR3 contains 16 residues. With V trimmed by 4 bases and J by 4 bases, 8 bases remained unmatched.